Sequencing of this TCR beta chain was carried out in a study of blood T cell repertoires in COVID-19. The overall study: COVID-19 samples collected from the United States, Italy and Spain covered acute and convalescent phases. PBMCs, B-cell-depleted T cells, or T cells were the source of the cDNA or gDNA that made up the material.

Germline CDR1 and CDR2: MDHEN and SYDVKM. V lost 3 bases to trimming and J lost 1 base, with 9 bases between them. The CDR3 extends over 14 amino acids. The sample holds a few counts of this clone. In the original processing: From reference gene primer amplification, estimates of nucleated cell counts were derived. Generated by immunoSEQ multiplex PCR, the TCRdb table keeps only in-frame clones and is missing some. V, J and clone size are taken as reported in that table, and D and trimming were inferred from the DNA itself. The data contain roughly 30,000 clones, 87% of them singletons. The V gene is TRBV28, the J gene TRBJ1-1; D unresolved. This TCR was sampled from a human donor in a cohort sampled during active COVID-19. Sequencing used peripheral blood. The CDR3 protein is CASSFLPRNTEAFF. DNA of the CDR3: TGTGCCAGCAGTTTTCTGCCGAGGAACACTGAAGCTTTCTTT.